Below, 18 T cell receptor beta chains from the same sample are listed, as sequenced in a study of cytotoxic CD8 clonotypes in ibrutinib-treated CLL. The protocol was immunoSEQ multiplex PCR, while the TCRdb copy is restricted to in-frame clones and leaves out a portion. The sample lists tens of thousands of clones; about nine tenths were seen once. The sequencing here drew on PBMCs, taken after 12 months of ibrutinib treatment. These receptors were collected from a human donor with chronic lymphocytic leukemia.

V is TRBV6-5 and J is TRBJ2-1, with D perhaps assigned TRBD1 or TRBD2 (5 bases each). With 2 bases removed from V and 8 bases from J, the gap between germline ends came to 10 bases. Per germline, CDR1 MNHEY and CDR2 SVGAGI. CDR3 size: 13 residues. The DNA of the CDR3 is TGTGCCAGCAGTTACACGGGGCGGGATGAGCAGTTCTTC. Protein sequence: CASSYTGRDEQFF.

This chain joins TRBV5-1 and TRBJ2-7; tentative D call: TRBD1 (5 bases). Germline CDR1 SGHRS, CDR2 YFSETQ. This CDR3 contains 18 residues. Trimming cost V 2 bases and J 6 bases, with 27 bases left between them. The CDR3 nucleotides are TGCGCCAGCAGCTTTTCAAGCAGGGCTGCATTAGCCATCCGCGAGCAGTACTTC. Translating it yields CASSFSSRAALAIREQYF.

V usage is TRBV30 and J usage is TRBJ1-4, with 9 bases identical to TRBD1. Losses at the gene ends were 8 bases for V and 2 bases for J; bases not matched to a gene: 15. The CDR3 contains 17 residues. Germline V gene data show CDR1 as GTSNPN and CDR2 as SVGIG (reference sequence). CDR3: CARDGQGIGLTNEKLFF. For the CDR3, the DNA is TGTGCCCGCGATGGACAGGGGATCGGTTTGACTAATGAAAAACTGTTTTTT.

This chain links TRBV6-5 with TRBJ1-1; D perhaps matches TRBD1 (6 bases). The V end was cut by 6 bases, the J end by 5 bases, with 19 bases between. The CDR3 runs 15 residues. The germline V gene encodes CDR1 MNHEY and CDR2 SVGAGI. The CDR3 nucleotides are TGTGCCAGCAGGGAGACACAGGGTCGTATAACTGAAGCTTTCTTT. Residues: CASRETQGRITEAFF.

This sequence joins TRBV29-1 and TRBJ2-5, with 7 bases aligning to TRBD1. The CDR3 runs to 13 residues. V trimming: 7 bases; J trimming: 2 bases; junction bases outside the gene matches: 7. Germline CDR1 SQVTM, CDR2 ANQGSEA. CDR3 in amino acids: CSAKDRTQETQYF. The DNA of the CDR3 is TGCAGCGCCAAGGACAGGACTCAAGAGACCCAGTACTTC.

In nucleotides, the CDR3 is TGTGCCAGCAGGCCGGCTGGGCGGAGCTCCTACAATGAGCAGTTCTTC. Encoded protein: CASRPAGRSSYNEQFF. The V and J genes are TRBV27 and TRBJ2-1; D gene unclear. V was clipped by 6 bases and J by 0 bases, with 15 bases between them. The CDR3 consists of 16 residues. CDR1 is MNHEY, CDR2 SMNVEV, per germline (reference sequence).

The CDR3 DNA is TGTGCCAGCACCTACGAGGTGGGGAGGGCCTACAATGAGCAGTTCTTC. This sequence encodes CASTYEVGRAYNEQFF. The genes are TRBV2 and TRBJ2-1, with TRBD2 matching 7 bases. The CDR3 is 16 amino acids. Germline assignment: CDR1 SNHLY and CDR2 FYNNEI. V trimming: 7 bases; J trimming: 2 bases; junction bases outside the gene matches: 11. The full variable domain, rest sourced from reference TRBV2 and TRBJ2-1, is EPEVTQTPSHQVTQMGQEVILRCVPISNHLYFYWYRQILGQKVEFLVSFYNNEISEKSEIFDDQFSVERPDGSNFTLKIRSTKLEDSAMYFCASTYEVGRAYNEQFFGPGTRLTVL.

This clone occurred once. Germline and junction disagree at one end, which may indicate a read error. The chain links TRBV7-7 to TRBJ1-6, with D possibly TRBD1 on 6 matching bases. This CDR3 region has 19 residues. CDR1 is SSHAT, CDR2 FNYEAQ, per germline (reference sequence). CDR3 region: CASTQWRWTVGGQESPLHF. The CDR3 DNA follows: TGTGCTAGCACCCAATGGCGATGGACAGTTGGGGGGCAAGAGTCACCCCTCCACTTT.

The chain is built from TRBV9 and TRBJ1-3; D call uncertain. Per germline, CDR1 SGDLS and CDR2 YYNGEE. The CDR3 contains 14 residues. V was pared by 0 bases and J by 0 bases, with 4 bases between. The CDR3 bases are TGTGCCAGCAGCGTAGTAGACTCTGGAAACACCATATATTTT. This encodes CASSVVDSGNTIYF.

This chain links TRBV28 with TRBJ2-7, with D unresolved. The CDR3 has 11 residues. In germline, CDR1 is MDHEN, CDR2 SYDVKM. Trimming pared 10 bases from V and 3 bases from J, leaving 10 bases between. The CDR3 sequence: CATSTVYEQYF. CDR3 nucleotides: TGTGCCACCTCCACGGTCTACGAGCAGTACTTC.

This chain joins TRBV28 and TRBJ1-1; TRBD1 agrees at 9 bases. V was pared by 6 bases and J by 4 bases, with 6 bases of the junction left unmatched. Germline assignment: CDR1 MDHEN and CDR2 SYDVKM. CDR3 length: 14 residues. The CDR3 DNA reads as TGTGCCAGCAGGTGGGACAGGGTTGTCACTGAAGCTTTCTTT. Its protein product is CASRWDRVVTEAFF.

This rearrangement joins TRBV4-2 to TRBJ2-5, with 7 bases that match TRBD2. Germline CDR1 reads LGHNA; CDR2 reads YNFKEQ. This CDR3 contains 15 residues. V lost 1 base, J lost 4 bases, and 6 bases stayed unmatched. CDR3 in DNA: TGTGCCAGCAGCCAAGGGGGGGGAGTCGGAGAGACCCAGTACTTC. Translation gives CASSQGGGVGETQYF.

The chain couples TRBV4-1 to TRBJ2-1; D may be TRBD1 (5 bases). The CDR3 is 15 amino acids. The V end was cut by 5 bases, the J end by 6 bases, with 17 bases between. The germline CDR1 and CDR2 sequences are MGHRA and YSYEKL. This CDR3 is CASSLTQEPTNEQFF. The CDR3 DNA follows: TGCGCCAGCAGCTTAACACAGGAGCCTACCAATGAGCAGTTCTTC.

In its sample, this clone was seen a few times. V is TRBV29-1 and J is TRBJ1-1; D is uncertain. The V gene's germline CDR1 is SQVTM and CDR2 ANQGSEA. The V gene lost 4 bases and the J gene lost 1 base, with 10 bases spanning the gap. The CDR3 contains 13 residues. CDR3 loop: CSVGSSPNTEAFF. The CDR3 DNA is TGCAGCGTTGGGTCCAGCCCGAACACTGAAGCTTTCTTT.

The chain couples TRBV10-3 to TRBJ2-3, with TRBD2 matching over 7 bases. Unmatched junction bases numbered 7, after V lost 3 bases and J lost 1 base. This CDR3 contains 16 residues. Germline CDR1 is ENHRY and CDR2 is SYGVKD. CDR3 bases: TGTGCCATCAGTGACCCCAGGGAGGGCGGCACAGATACGCAGTATTTT. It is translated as CAISDPREGGTDTQYF.

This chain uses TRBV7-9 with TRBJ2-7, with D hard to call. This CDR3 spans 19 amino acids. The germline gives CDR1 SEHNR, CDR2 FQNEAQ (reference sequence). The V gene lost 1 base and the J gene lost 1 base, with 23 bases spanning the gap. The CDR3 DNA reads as TGTGCCAGCAGCTTAGTATTGGTTTCGAACCCGCAAAAATCCTACGAGCAGTACTTC. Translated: CASSLVLVSNPQKSYEQYF. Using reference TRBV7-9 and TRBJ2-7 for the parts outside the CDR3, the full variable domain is DTGVSQNPRHKITKRGQNVTFRCDPISEHNRLYWYRQTLGQGPEFLTYFQNEAQLEKSRLLSDRFSAERPKGSFSTLEIQRTEQGDSAMYLCASSLVLVSNPQKSYEQYFGPGTRLTVT.

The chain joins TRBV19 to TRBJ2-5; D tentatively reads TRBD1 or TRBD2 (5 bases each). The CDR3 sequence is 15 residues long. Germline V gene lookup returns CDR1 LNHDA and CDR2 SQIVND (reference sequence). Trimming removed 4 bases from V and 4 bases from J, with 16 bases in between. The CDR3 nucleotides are TGTGCCAGTAGTACTGGGACGTTGAGGGGAGAGACCCAGTACTTC. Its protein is CASSTGTLRGETQYF.

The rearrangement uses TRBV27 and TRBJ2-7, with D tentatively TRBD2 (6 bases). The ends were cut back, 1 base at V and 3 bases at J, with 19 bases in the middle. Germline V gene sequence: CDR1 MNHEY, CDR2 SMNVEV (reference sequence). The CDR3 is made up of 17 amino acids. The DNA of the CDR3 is TGTGCCAGCAGTTTATATCCTGGGCGGGGAAGGATCTACGAGCAGTACTTC. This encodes CASSLYPGRGRIYEQYF.